This TCR beta chain derives from a study of a mutant IDH1 vaccine in newly diagnosed glioma (dated by TCRdb to the early 2020s). For context, the study as a whole: Of the approximately 33 treated patients, 62.5% were male and approximately 40% were female, and the mean age was 40.4 years. Prior to enrollment, standard therapy consisting of radiotherapy alone, temozolomide alone, or radiochemotherapy with temozolomide had been administered to patients, with the combination being received by most patients. Peripheral blood was drawn at six visits: V03 (baseline), V05, V07, V10, V12 and V13. For exploratory analyses, longitudinal TCRB deep sequencing was carried out in more than 20 treated patients wherever samples were available. Summary of the overall study and its limitations: The authors noted that analyses of patient blood samples could not be reproduced because of sample limitations. Across multiple MHC alleles, vaccine-induced immune responses were seen in roughly 93% of patients. Selection of PBMC samples for TCRB deep sequencing was based on availability. Pseudoprogression seemed to be unrelated to changes in the top peripheral T cell clonotypes found by TCRB sequencing.

With respect to this clone: Its binding antigen is unknown. Base qualities were left out, and no much larger clone turns up one base away.

Library method: the immunoSEQ multiplex PCR assay. Following the manufacturer's protocol, the hsTCRB Kit was used to amplify rearranged TCR beta chain sequences. Sequencing of TCRB libraries was carried out on an Illumina MiSeq. Concerning the study's data processing: Demultiplexing, trimming and gene mapping were performed with the kit vendor's proprietary platform. What TCRdb holds here is the immuneACCESS table cut down to in-frame rearrangements. Part of the clones is not present; checked against another copy, under half of the missing clones reflect an unresolved V gene, and the others are unexplained. Clone size and the V and J calls come from that table; the DNA yielded D and trimming. The sample table records about 16,000 clones; roughly 79% of these occur just once. The ten largest clones take up 9% to 10% of the sample. The germline V and J ends show losses of 6 bases and 5 bases respectively, and no gene match explains 15 bases of the junction. The CDR3 spans 19 residues, from the cysteine through the phenylalanine. The DNA shown is the 57-base CDR3, in frame from base 1. Reading the germline V gene gives CDR1 WSHSY and CDR2 SAAADI.

The sample's time point, from its label and the paper: baseline, week 1 (first vaccination visit). The treatment or condition tag for this specimen amounts to: pre-vaccination baseline after standard-of-care therapy. Newly diagnosed WHO grade 3 or 4 IDH1-mutant astrocytomas showing loss of nuclear ATRX were present in the donors. The samples were drawn from NOA16, a multicentre, single-arm, open-label phase I trial in Germany that tested a mutant IDH1 peptide vaccine in humans for the first time. Blood drawn at visit V03 was used as the baseline sample for immunogenicity testing. Genomic DNA for TCRB sequencing was extracted from EDTA blood using the DNeasy Blood and Tissue Kit.

Sequences were derived from PBMCs, sampled from a glioma patient treated with radiotherapy, temozolomide or both. The receptor's source is a man aged 35 to 55 with glioma. The rearrangement combines TRBV10-2 with TRBJ2-1, with TRBD2 matching 14 junction bases. CDR3 loop: CASSLSPRGTSGSNNEQFF. The DNA is as follows: TGCGCCAGCAGCCTTTCCCCCAGGGGGACTAGCGGGAGTAACAATGAGCAGTTCTTC.